This T cell receptor (beta chain) was sequenced during a study of radiotherapy plus CTLA-4 blockade in lung cancer. The CDR3 totals 16 residues. Trimming removed 3 bases at V and 0 bases at J, with 13 bases between. Germline V gives CDR1 SGHDT, CDR2 YYEEEE. The data were produced by immunoSEQ multiplex PCR, yet TCRdb's version contains in-frame clones alone and is incomplete. Of about 51,000 clones listed, around 79% are singletons. V gene TRBV5-6 combines with J gene TRBJ2-1; D may be TRBD2 (6 bases). The sample consisted of peripheral blood, taken from a patient treated with radiotherapy plus ipilimumab. The clonotype was recovered from a human donor with non-small cell lung cancer who had a complete response to radiotherapy plus ipilimumab. The CDR3 sequence: CASSSRPGLSYNEQFF. Here the CDR3 DNA reads TGTGCCAGCAGCTCTAGACCGGGACTCTCCTACAATGAGCAGTTCTTC.